The 24 T cell receptor beta chains below all came from one sample that was sequenced in a study of blood T cell repertoires in COVID-19. Sequenced by immunoSEQ multiplex PCR; TCRdb stores in-frame clones only, minus some. The table lists some 70,000 clones, around four fifths of them singletons. The specimen was peripheral blood. The receptor set was obtained from a woman aged 45-65 years with acute or convalescent COVID-19.

This chain links TRBV28 with TRBJ2-7, with TRBD2 matching 11 bases. Germline V gene data show CDR1 as MDHEN and CDR2 as SYDVKM. CDR3 size: 15 residues. With 4 bases clipped from V and 7 bases from J, the junction kept 9 bases outside the gene matches. The CDR3 here is CASSSTTSGSKEQYF. CDR3 bases: TGTGCCAGCAGTTCGACCACTAGCGGGAGTAAAGAGCAGTACTTC.

The V and J genes are TRBV7-2 and TRBJ2-5; 8 positions match TRBD2. CDR3 length: 16 residues. J was trimmed by 7 bases and V by 0 bases; bases with no gene match: 10. Germline V gene lookup returns CDR1 SGHTA and CDR2 FQGNSA. CDR3 nucleotides: TGTGCCAGCAGCTTAGCGACTAGCGATCTAGGAGGGACCCAGTACTTC. This encodes CASSLATSDLGGTQYF.

The chain joins TRBV20-1 to TRBJ1-1, with D perhaps matching TRBD1 (6 bases). The germline CDR1 and CDR2 sequences are DFQATT and SNEGSKA (reference sequence). V lost 6 bases to trimming and J lost 6 bases, with 14 bases between them. This CDR3 region has 12 residues. The CDR3 sequence: CSASQGYAEAFF. The CDR3 nucleotides read TGCAGTGCAAGTCAGGGGTACGCTGAAGCTTTCTTT.

The chain uses TRBV6-6 and TRBJ1-2, with a weak D call TRBD1 (5 bases). The CDR3 spans 16 residues. CDR1 MNHNY and CDR2 SVGAGI come from the germline V gene (reference sequence). V was shortened by 7 bases and J by 8 bases, with 26 bases between the two germline ends. The CDR3 here is CASILWGVFDGRGYTF. The CDR3 DNA reads TGTGCCAGCATCCTCTGGGGGGTCTTTGACGGTCGAGGCTACACCTTC.

This clone was recorded only once. CDR3: CASSPTRGGTEAFF. DNA for the CDR3: TGTGCCAGCAGCCCCACGAGGGGGGGCACTGAAGCTTTCTTT. This sequence joins TRBV5-4 and TRBJ1-1; D perhaps matches TRBD1 (6 bases). V lost 4 bases and J lost 4, with 14 bases in between. This CDR3 has 14 amino acids. Germline CDR1 reads SGHNT; CDR2 reads YYREEE (reference sequence).

This sequence joins TRBV4-1 and TRBJ2-7, with 8 nucleotides matching TRBD1. The CDR3 has 14 residues. The junction had 7 bases not matched to a gene; V was cut back by 6 bases and J by 3 bases. Looked up from germline, CDR1 is MGHRA and CDR2 is YSYEKL. CDR3 coding DNA: TGCGCCAGCAGTCTCGGACAGGGTTTCTACGAGCAGTACTTC. This gives the protein CASSLGQGFYEQYF.

There are a few counts of this clone. The chain recombines TRBV4-3 with TRBJ2-2; D ambiguous. Germline V gives CDR1 LGHNA, CDR2 YSLEER. The V gene lost 0 bases and the J gene lost 2 bases, with 4 bases spanning the gap. The CDR3 runs to 14 residues. CDR3 nucleotide sequence: TGCGCCAGCAGCCAAGATCTAAACACCGGGGAGCTGTTTTTT. As protein: CASSQDLNTGELFF.

The chain links TRBV12-3 or TRBV12-4 to TRBJ1-2; D possibly corresponds to TRBD1 (5 bases). The CDR3 loop spans 13 amino acids. V shed 7 bases and J shed 7 bases, with 16 bases lying between them. For the CDR3, the DNA is TGTGCCAGCATTTACTCAGGGTCTTCTGGCTACACCTTC. It is translated as CASIYSGSSGYTF.

The CDR3 DNA sequence: TGCGCCAGCAGCTTAGACAGCGGGAGGACGGGCTATGAGCAGTTCTTC. Translated: CASSLDSGRTGYEQFF. The J gene is TRBJ2-1, the V gene TRBV4-1, with 9 bases identical to TRBD2. The J segment lost 8 bases and the V segment lost 5 bases, leaving 13 bases of the junction unmatched. Germline assignment: CDR1 MGHRA and CDR2 YSYEKL. This CDR3 contains 16 residues.

The genes are TRBV28 and TRBJ1-2, with D maybe TRBD1 (5 bases). V was pared by 9 bases and J by 6 bases, with 14 bases between. CDR3 size: 12 residues. Germline-derived CDR1 and CDR2 are MDHEN and SYDVKM. CDR3 amino acids: CASLGARNGYTF. In nucleotides, the CDR3 is TGTGCCAGTCTAGGGGCCCGGAATGGCTACACCTTC.

The rearrangement links TRBV27 to TRBJ1-4; TRBD1 might be the D (5 bases). The V gene lost 4 bases and the J gene lost 3 bases, with 12 bases spanning the gap. The CDR3 consists of 15 residues. Germline CDR1 reads MNHEY; CDR2 reads SMNVEV (reference sequence). CDR3 in DNA: TGTGCCAGCAGTTCCAGGGCAGCAGCTAATGAAAAACTGTTTTTT. Translated: CASSSRAAANEKLFF.

The genes are TRBV30 and TRBJ1-4, with 7 bases that match TRBD1. Germline V gene data show CDR1 as GTSNPN and CDR2 as SVGIG (reference sequence). The CDR3 loop spans 17 amino acids. The trim removed 2 bases at V and 7 bases at J, leaving 16 bases unmatched. CDR3 in DNA: TGTGCCTGGAGTCCGAGCGGGGGGACAGCGCCTGGTGAAAAACTGTTTTTT. This sequence encodes CAWSPSGGTAPGEKLFF.

This rearrangement joins TRBV30 to TRBJ1-5; TRBD1 matches 8 bases. The CDR3 is 14 residues long. The junction had 8 bases not matched to a gene; V was cut back by 3 bases and J by 7 bases. Looked up from germline, CDR1 is GTSNPN and CDR2 is SVGIG (reference sequence). CDR3 nucleotides: TGTGCCTGGAGAAACTCAGGGGGCAGCCAGCCCCAGCATTTT. Its translation: CAWRNSGGSQPQHF.

This sequence joins TRBV9 and TRBJ2-1, with TRBD2 matching 8 bases. Germline trimming cut 3 bases from V and 0 bases from J; bases unmatched to any gene: 8. CDR3 length equals 17 residues. Germline CDR1 reads SGDLS; CDR2 reads YYNGEE. CDR3: CASSEAGGVSSYNEQFF. CDR3 DNA: TGTGCCAGCAGCGAGGCGGGGGGCGTTAGCTCCTACAATGAGCAGTTCTTC.

Regarding this clone: Other DNA sequences of this sample code for an identical CDR3. The chain recombines TRBV5-1 with TRBJ1-1; D might be TRBD1 (5 bases). Germline loops: CDR1 SGHRS, CDR2 YFSETQ. V was cut by 0 bases and J by 2 bases, with 8 bases left in between. The CDR3 spans 14 residues. This chain's CDR3 is CASSLEGVNTEAFF. DNA of the CDR3: TGCGCCAGCAGCTTGGAAGGGGTAAACACTGAAGCTTTCTTT. Drawing the rest from reference TRBV5-1 and TRBJ1-1, the complete variable domain is KAGVTQTPRYLIKTRGQQVTLSCSPISGHRSVSWYQQTPGQGLQFLFEYFSETQRNKGNFPGRFSGRQFSNSRSEMNVSTLELGDSALYLCASSLEGVNTEAFFGQGTRLTVV.

This chain joins TRBV6-1 and TRBJ2-7; the D gene is possibly TRBD2 (5 bases). The CDR3 is 14 amino acids. Germline loops: CDR1 MNHNS, CDR2 SASEGT. Trimming stripped 3 bases from V and 4 bases from J, with 13 bases between. The CDR3 here is CASSERTRPYEQYF. Written as DNA, the CDR3 is TGTGCCAGCAGTGAGAGGACTCGACCTTACGAGCAGTACTTC.

This rearrangement joins TRBV28 to TRBJ1-3, with D possibly matching TRBD1 (5 bases). This CDR3 spans 14 amino acids. Trimming took off 6 bases at V and 4 bases at J, with 13 bases between the two ends. Germline loops: CDR1 MDHEN, CDR2 SYDVKM. As DNA, the CDR3 is TGTGCCAGCAGCCCTGGTGGGGCAGGAAACACCATATATTTT. Protein product: CASSPGGAGNTIYF.

The chain joins TRBV28 to TRBJ2-1; tentative D call: TRBD1 (6 bases). V was cut by 5 bases and J by 0 bases, with 23 bases left in between. Germline V gene lookup returns CDR1 MDHEN and CDR2 SYDVKM. This CDR3 is 19 amino acids long. The CDR3 loop reads CASSDPDFQTGDSYNEQFF. As DNA, the CDR3 is TGTGCCAGCAGTGACCCCGATTTTCAGACAGGCGACTCCTACAATGAGCAGTTCTTC.

The CDR3 spells CASSPPGLAGEQFF. DNA of the CDR3: TGTGCCAGCAGCCCCCCGGGTCTAGCGGGGGAGCAGTTCTTC. The gene calls are TRBV11-2 and TRBJ2-1, with TRBD2 identical over 9 bases. The V segment lost 5 bases and the J segment 10 bases; nucleotides outside the gene matches: 9. CDR1 is SGHAT and CDR2 is FQNNGV in the germline V gene. The CDR3 runs to 14 residues. The whole variable domain, remainder taken from reference TRBV11-2 and TRBJ2-1, is EAGVAQSPRYKIIEKRQSVAFWCNPISGHATLYWYQQILGQGPKLLIQFQNNGVVDDSQLPKDRFSAERLKGVDSTLKIQPAKLEDSAVYLCASSPPGLAGEQFFGPGTRLTVL.

The rearrangement uses TRBV6-5 and TRBJ2-2; D is possibly TRBD2 (7 bases). This CDR3 is built from 15 residues. Per the germline V gene, CDR1 is MNHEY and CDR2 is SVGAGI. The ends were cut back, 11 bases at V and 5 bases at J, with 21 bases in the middle. This CDR3 is CAPKGGGWGTGELFF. The DNA of the CDR3 is TGTGCCCCTAAAGGGGGGGGATGGGGTACCGGGGAGCTGTTTTTT.

This sequence joins TRBV7-2 and TRBJ1-6; TRBD1 might be the D (6 bases). This CDR3 region has 15 residues. Germline lookup yields CDR1 SGHTA and CDR2 FQGNSA. V dropped 3 bases and J dropped 7 bases, with 13 bases sitting between them. DNA of the CDR3: TGTGCCAGCAGCTTCACTTCGGACAGAAATTCACCCCTCCACTTT. It codes for CASSFTSDRNSPLHF.

This chain uses TRBV12-2 with TRBJ1-6. TRBV12-2 is marked as a pseudogene. This CDR3 region has 18 residues. The CDR3 sequence is CASRFQGGGSSYNSPLHF. The CDR3 DNA sequence: TGTGCAAGTCGCTTCCAGGGAGGGGGGAGCTCCTATAATTCACCCCTCCACTTT.

This clone showed up just a few times. The chain employs TRBV20-1 and TRBJ2-1; D unclear. V lost 6 bases and J 9 bases, leaving 12 bases between the germline ends. The CDR3 is made up of 11 amino acids. Germline assignment: CDR1 DFQATT and CDR2 SNEGSKA (reference sequence). The CDR3 region is CSAARFGEQFF. CDR3 in DNA: TGCAGTGCCGCTCGATTCGGTGAGCAGTTCTTC.

V gene TRBV28 combines with J gene TRBJ2-7; 8 bases match TRBD2. The length of the CDR3 is 14 residues. Germline trimming cut 5 bases from V and 3 bases from J; bases unmatched to any gene: 6. Germline CDR1 and CDR2: MDHEN and SYDVKM. DNA for the CDR3: TGTGCCAGCAGTGGGCCGGGACTAGGCTACGAGCAGTACTTC. Amino acid sequence: CASSGPGLGYEQYF.